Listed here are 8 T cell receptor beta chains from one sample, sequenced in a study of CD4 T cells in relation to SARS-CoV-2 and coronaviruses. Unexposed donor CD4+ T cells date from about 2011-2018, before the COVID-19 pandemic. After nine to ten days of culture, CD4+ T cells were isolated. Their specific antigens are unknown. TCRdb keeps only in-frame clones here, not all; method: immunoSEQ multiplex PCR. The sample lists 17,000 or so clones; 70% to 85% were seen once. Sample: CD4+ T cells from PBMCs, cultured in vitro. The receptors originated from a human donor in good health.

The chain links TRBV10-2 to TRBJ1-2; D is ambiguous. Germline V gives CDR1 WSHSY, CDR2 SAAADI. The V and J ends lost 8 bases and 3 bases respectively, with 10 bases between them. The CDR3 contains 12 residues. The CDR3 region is CASRRDDYGYTF. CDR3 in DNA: TGCGCCAGCCGGAGGGATGACTATGGCTACACCTTC.

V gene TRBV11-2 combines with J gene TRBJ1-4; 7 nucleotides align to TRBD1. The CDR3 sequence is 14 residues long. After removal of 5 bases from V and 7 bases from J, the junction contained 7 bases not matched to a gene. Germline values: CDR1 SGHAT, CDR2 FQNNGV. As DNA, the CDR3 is TGTGCCAGCAGCACTTGGGACAGACTTGAAAAACTGTTTTTT. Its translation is CASSTWDRLEKLFF.

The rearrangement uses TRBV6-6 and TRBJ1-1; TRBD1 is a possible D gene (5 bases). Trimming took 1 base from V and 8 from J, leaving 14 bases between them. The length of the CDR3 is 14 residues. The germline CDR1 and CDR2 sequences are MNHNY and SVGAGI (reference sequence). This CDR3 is CASSYLDTGTEAFF. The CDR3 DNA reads TGTGCCAGCAGTTACTTGGACACGGGAACCGAAGCTTTCTTT.

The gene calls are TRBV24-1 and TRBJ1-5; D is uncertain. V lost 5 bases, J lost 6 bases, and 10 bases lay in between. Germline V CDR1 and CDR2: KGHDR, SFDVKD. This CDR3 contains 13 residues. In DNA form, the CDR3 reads TGTGCCACCAGTGCGGGTTCCCCTCAGCCCCAGCATTTT. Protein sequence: CATSAGSPQPQHF.

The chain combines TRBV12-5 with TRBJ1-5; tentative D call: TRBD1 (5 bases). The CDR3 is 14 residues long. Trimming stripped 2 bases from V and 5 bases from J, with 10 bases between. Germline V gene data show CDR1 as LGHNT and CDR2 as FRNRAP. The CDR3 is CASGLLGGYQPQHF. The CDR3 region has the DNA TGTGCTAGTGGTTTGTTGGGGGGGTATCAGCCCCAGCATTTT.

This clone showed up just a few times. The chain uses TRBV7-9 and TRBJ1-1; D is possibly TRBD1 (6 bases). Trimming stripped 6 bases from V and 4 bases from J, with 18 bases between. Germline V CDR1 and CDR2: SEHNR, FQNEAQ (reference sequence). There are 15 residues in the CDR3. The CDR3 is CASRPDSGETTEAFF. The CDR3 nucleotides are TGTGCCAGCAGACCAGATTCAGGGGAAACCACTGAAGCTTTCTTT.

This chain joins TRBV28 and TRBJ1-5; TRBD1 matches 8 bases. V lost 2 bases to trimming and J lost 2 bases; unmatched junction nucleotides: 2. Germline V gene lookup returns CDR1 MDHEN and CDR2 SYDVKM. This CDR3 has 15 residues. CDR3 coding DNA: TGTGCCAGCAGTTTAGGGGGACAGGGCAATCAGCCCCAGCATTTT. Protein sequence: CASSLGGQGNQPQHF.

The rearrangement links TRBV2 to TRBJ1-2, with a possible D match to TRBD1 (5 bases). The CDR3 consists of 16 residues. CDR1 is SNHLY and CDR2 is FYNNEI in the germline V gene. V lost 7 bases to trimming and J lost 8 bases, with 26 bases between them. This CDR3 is CASKGAGLGGAKGYTF. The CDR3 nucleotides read TGTGCCAGCAAAGGGGCGGGTCTTGGGGGTGCGAAAGGCTACACCTTC.